The rows below give T cell receptor beta chains drawn from one sample of a study of breast tumors, draining lymph nodes, adjacent tissues. TCRdb reprocessed the multiplex PCR reads with MiXCR, giving one entry per CDR3 protein. The table has over 10,000 distinct CDR3 sequences, 55% to 65% seen once; the top ten hold approximately 49%. The source material was tumor-adjacent breast tissue. These receptors all come from a female donor with breast cancer. Some clones in this sample may be carry-over from other donors' samples. The CDR3 runs from the conserved cysteine through the conserved F or W. A D gene is named only where the DNA matches it firmly. The size field is filled for only some rows; it gives once, few, many or a size class.

TRBJ1-2	TRBD1	-	TRBV24-1	CATSDFRTGYNYGYTF	TGTGCCACCAGTGATTTCCGGACAGGGTACAACTATGGCTACACCTTC
TRBJ2-3	-	-	TRBV20-1	CSARDHPPGAQYF	TGCAGTGCTAGAGATCACCCGCCGGGAGCGCAGTATTTT
TRBJ1-6	TRBD1	-	TRBV20-1	CSAGPDRGFYNSPLHF	TGCAGTGCGGGTCCGGACAGGGGATTTTATAATTCACCCCTCCACTTT
TRBJ2-1	-	-	TRBV6-2/TRBV6-3	CASRAQGFEQFF	TGTGCCAGCAGAGCGCAGGGGTTTGAGCAGTTCTTC
TRBJ2-1	-	once	TRBV11-2	CASSRAYNARFF	TGTGCCAGCAGTCGAGCGTACAATGCGCGGTTCTTC
TRBJ1-4	TRBD1	-	TRBV9	CASSARQGSEKLFF	TGTGCCAGCAGCGCTAGACAGGGGAGTGAAAAACTGTTTTTT
TRBJ2-3	-	-	TRBV19	CASSMGKGLSTDTQYF	TGTGCCAGTAGTATGGGTAAGGGTTTGTCCACAGATACGCAGTATTTC
TRBJ2-3	TRBD2	-	TRBV5-6	CASSFRGGGGADTQYF	TGTGCCAGCAGCTTTAGAGGCGGGGGAGGTGCAGATACGCAGTATTTT
TRBJ2-7	-	medium-sized	TRBV14	CASSQGYEQYF	TGTGCCAGCAGCCAAGGCTACGAGCAGTACTTC
TRBJ1-6	TRBD1	-	TRBV27	CASRLTGGYNSPLHF	TGTGCCAGCAGGTTAACAGGGGGCTATAATTCACCCCTCCACTTT
TRBJ2-1	-	-	TRBV20-1	CSARGVGPNEQFF	TGCAGTGCTAGAGGTGTGGGGCCGAATGAGCAGTTCTTC
TRBJ2-1	TRBD1	-	TRBV7-2	CASREPGQRQFF	TGTGCCAGCAGGGAGCCGGGACAGCGGCAGTTCTTC
TRBJ2-7	TRBD2	medium-sized	TRBV9	CASSPRRGAYEQYF	TGTGCCAGCAGCCCCCGCCGGGGGGCCTACGAGCAGTACTTC
TRBJ2-5	-	-	TRBV4-3	CASSPPGTETQYF	TGCGCCAGCAGCCCCCCAGGGACAGAGACCCAGTACTTC
TRBJ1-4	-	-	TRBV7-2	CASSFGGPNEKTFF	TGTGCCAGCAGCTTCGGGGGGCCTAATGAAAAAACGTTTTTT
TRBJ2-7	-	-	TRBV14	CASQAEPNYEQYF	TGTGCCAGCCAGGCCGAACCTAACTACGAGCAGTACTTC
TRBJ2-7	-	few	TRBV12-3/TRBV12-4	CASSFLQGGEQYF	TGTGCCAGCAGTTTTTTGCAGGGGGGCGAGCAGTACTTC
TRBJ2-7	-	few	TRBV5-1	CASSLTSYEQYF	TGCGCCAGCAGCTTGACTTCCTACGAGCAGTACTTC
TRBJ2-3	TRBD1	-	TRBV20-1	CSARDQQGRRDTQYF	TGCAGTGCTAGAGATCAACAGGGGAGAAGAGATACGCAGTATTTT
TRBJ1-2	TRBD1	many	TRBV6-5	CASSSQGQGAYGYTF	TGTGCCAGCAGTTCCCAGGGACAGGGGGCCTATGGCTACACCTTC
TRBJ1-2	-	large	TRBV15	CATSRDLGWGYGYTF	TGTGCCACCAGCAGAGATCTCGGGTGGGGCTATGGCTACACCTTC
TRBJ2-7	-	-	TRBV5-1	CASSLEREQYF	TGCGCCAGCAGCTTGGAGCGCGAGCAGTACTTC
TRBJ2-3	TRBD2	-	TRBV7-7	CASSLSWGGTDTQYF	TGTGCTAGCAGCTTATCCTGGGGGGGGACAGATACGCAGTATTTT
TRBJ2-5	-	-	TRBV6-5	CASSRAGLETQYF	TGTGCCAGCTCCCGTGCAGGACTAGAGACCCAGTACTTC
TRBJ2-3	TRBD2	-	TRBV28	CASSKLAGEADTQYF	TGTGCCAGCAGCAAACTAGCGGGAGAGGCAGATACGCAGTATTTT
TRBJ1-3	-	-	TRBV6-2/TRBV6-3	CASSSPVGILSGNTIYF	TGTGCCAGCAGTTCCCCCGTTGGCATCCTCTCCGGAAACACCATATATTTT
TRBJ2-7	-	many	TRBV28	CASNKGGGFSEQYF	TGTGCCAGCAATAAGGGGGGCGGTTTTTCCGAGCAGTACTTC
TRBJ1-6	-	-	TRBV20-1	CSAVRRGGDNSPLHF	TGCAGTGCTGTCCGCAGGGGAGGAGATAATTCACCCCTCCACTTT
TRBJ2-7	-	-	TRBV29-1	CSAYGLINYEQYF	TGCAGCGCCTACGGACTCATAAACTACGAGCAGTACTTC
TRBJ2-7	-	-	TRBV5-1	CASRSGPYYEQHF	TGCGCCAGCAGATCAGGACCTTACTACGAGCAGCACTTC
TRBJ2-7	TRBD2	medium-sized	TRBV12-3/TRBV12-4	CASRLALAGGNYEQYF	TGTGCCAGCCGTCTGGCCCTAGCGGGGGGGAACTACGAGCAGTACTTC
TRBJ2-5	TRBD2	-	TRBV7-3	CASSHAGGQETQYF	TGTGCCAGCAGTCACGCGGGGGGCCAAGAGACCCAGTACTTC
TRBJ2-7	TRBD2	many	TRBV6-5	CASSQDGLAAYEQYF	TGTGCCAGCAGTCAAGACGGACTAGCGGCCTACGAGCAGTACTTC